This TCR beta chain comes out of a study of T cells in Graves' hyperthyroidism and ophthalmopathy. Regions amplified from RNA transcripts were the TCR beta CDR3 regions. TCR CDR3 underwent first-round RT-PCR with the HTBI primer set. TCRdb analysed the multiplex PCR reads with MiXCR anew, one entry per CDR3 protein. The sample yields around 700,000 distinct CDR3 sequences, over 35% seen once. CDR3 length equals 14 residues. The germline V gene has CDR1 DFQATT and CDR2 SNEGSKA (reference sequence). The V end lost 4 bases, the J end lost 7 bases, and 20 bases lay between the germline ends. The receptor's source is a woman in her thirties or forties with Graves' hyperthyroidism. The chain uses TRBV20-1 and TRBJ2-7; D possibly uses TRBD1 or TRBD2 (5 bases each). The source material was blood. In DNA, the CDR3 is TGCAGTGCTATGGGGCTAGCCGCCTACAATGAGCAGTACTTC. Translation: CSAMGLAAYNEQYF.